This T cell receptor (beta chain) was identified during a study of CD8 T cells in ankylosing spondylitis. General observations from the study: Within ankylosing spondylitis blood, a TCR beta motif made up of eight or nine highly homologous variants appeared to be characteristic. Disease-associated clonotypes exhibited CD8+ identity and were relatively infrequent in peripheral blood.

The CDR3 runs to 15 residues. Trimming cost V 4 bases and J 5 bases; bases outside gene matches: 2. This clonotype was seen a few times. What it binds is unknown. Making use of molecular barcodes, quantitative 5'-RACE generated TCR beta libraries. One entry per CDR3 protein results from TCRdb running MiXCR on the 5' RACE reads. The data contain roughly 440,000 distinct CDR3 sequences, 17% of them singletons. Sequenced sample: blood, either unsorted or a sorted T cell fraction (not recorded which). This clonotype was obtained from a male donor with ankylosing spondylitis. This chain connects TRBV12-3 or TRBV12-4 to TRBJ2-1; TRBD2 matches at 13 bases. CDR3 DNA sequence: TGTGCCAGCAGTTGGACTAGCGGGAGCCACAATGAGCAGTTCTTC. Protein product: CASSWTSGSHNEQFF.